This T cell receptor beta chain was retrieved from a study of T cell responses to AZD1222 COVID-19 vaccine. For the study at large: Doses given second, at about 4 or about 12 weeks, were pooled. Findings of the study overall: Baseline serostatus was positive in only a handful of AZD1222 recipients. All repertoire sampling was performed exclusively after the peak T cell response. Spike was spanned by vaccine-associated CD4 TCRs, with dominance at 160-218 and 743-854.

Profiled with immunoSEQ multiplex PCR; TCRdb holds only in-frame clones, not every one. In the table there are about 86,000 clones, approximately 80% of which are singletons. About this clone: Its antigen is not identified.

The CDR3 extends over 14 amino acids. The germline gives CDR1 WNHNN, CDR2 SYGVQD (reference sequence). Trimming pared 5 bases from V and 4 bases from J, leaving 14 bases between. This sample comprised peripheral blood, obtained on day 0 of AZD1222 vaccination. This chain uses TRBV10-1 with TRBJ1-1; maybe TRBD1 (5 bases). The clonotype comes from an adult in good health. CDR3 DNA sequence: TGCGCCAGCAGTCAGGGATCGGCACCCACTGAAGCTTTCTTT. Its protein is CASSQGSAPTEAFF.